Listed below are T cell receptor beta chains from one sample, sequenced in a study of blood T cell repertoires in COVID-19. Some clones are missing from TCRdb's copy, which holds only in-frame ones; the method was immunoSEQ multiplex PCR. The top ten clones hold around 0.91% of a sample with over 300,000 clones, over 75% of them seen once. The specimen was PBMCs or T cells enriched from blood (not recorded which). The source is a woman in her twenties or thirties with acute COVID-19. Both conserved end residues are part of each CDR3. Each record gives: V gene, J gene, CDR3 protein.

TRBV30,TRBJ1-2,CAWDEGARHGYTF
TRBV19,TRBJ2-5,CASSTGGDRVFQETQYF
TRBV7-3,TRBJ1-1,CASSADRATEAFF
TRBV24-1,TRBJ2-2,CATSDPAGAGELFF
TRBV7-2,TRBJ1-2,CASSSGQGYGYTF
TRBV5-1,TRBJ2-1,CASSLAAGGPNEQFF
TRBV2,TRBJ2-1,CASSEGLAHEQFF
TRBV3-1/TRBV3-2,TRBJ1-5,CASSPGQGRNQPQHF
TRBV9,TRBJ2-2,CASSVVDTGRGTGELFF
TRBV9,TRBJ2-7,CASSPSGGVDYEQYF
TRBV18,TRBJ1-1,CASSRVQGFSEAFF
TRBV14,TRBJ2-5,CASSQQGYRMYQETQYF
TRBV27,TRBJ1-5,CASSALGTATNQPQHF
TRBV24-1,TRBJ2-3,CATGERGAVNTQYF
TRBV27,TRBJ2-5,CASSSRIPSGEETQYF
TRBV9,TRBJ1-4,CASSVEEGANEKLFF
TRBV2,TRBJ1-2,CASRSPTGGSGYTF
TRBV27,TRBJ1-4,CASSIQPGQGTEKLFF
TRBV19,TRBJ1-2,CASSIDPQQGASSGYTF
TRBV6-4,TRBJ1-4,CASSTGFPNEKLFF
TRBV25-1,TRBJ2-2,CASSGQRGLGELFF
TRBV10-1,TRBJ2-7,CASSNTGDYEQYF
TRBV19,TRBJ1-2,CASSISGLGDYGYTF
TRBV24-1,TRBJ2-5,CATSEHGTDSRETQYF
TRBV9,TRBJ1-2,CASSFRGQGWEGYTF
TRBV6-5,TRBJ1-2,CASSYGPAGGYTF
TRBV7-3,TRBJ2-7,CASSLGPGDPYEQYF
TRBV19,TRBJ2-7,CASSATGNEQYF
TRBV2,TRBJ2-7,CASSASGVHEQYF
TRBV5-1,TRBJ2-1,CASSLFTDNNEQFF
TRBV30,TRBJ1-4,CAWSDDKSEKLFF
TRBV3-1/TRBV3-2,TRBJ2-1,CASSQDQGREQFF
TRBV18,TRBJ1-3,CASSPIQNSGNTIYF
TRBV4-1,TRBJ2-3,CASSSSQGGTDTQYF
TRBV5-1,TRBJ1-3,CASSLTGGSSGNTIYF
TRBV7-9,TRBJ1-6,CASSPQGTAYNSPLHF
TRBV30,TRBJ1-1,CAWVWDRVLDTEAFF
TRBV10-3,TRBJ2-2,CASKGASGGQSTGELFF
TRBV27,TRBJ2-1,CASRPDRTTYNEQFF
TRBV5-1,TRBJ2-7,CASSSTTSTPGHSTYEQYF
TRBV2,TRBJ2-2,CASQDAAGSGRTGSNTGELFF
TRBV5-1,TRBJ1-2,CASSWQGEDGYTF
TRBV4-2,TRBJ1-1,CASSANRENTEAFF
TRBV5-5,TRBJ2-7,CASSSFLRQEQYF
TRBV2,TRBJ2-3,CASSNSGSSTDTQYF
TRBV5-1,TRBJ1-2,CASSLETGLYGYTF
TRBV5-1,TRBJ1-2,CASSSTGQGTQYTF
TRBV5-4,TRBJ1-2,CASSLDRDKGYTF
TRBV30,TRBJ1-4,CAWSLRVNEKLFF
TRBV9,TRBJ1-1,CASSVGRGTEAFF
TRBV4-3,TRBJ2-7,CASSHRAPTGTEFYEQYF
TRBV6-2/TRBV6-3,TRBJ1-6,CASSVGTGLSSYNSPLHF
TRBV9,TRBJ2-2,CASSSNRDRADGELFF